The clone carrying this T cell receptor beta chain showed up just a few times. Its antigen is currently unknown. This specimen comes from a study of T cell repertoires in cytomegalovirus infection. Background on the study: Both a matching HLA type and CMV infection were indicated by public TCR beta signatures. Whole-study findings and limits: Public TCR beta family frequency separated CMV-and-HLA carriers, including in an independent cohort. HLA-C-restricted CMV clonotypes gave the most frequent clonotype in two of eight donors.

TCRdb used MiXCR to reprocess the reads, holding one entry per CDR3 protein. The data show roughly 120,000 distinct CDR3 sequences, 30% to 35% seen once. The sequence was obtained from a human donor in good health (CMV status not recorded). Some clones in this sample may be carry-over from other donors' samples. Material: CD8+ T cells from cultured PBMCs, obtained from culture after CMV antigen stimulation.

The chain's CDR3 is CASSPRDRGIDTQYF. CDR3 nucleotides: TGTGCCAGTAGTCCCCGGGACAGGGGGATAGATACGCAGTATTTT. This chain connects TRBV19 to TRBJ2-3; TRBD1 matches 11 bases. CDR3 length: 15 amino acids. Germline lookup yields CDR1 LNHDA and CDR2 SQIVND (reference sequence). Trimming at V came to 5 bases and at J to 5 bases, leaving 6 bases not matched to a gene. The full variable domain, its missing parts supplied by reference TRBV19 and TRBJ2-3, is DGGITQSPKYLFRKEGQNVTLSCEQNLNHDAMYWYRQDPGQGLRLIYYSQIVNDFQKGDIAEGYSVSREKKESFPLTVTSAQKNPTAFYLCASSPRDRGIDTQYFGPGTRLTVL.